These 22 T cell receptor beta chains share one sample of origin, sequenced in a study of early T cells in non-severe SARS-CoV-2 infection. TCRdb re-derived calls from the 5' RACE reads in MiXCR, one entry per CDR3 protein. Of about 35,000 distinct CDR3 sequences listed, about 5% are singletons. The sample consisted of whole blood. Receptors originate from an adult who was a healthcare worker with PCR-confirmed SARS-CoV-2 infection or an uninfected control (not recorded which).

A few counts support this clonotype. The chain joins TRBV28 to TRBJ2-3, with 12 bases aligning to TRBD2. V was pared by 3 bases and J by 5 bases, with 3 bases of the junction left unmatched. Germline CDR1 is MDHEN and CDR2 is SYDVKM. This CDR3 is 15 amino acids long. The CDR3 region has the DNA TGTGCCAGCAGTTTCGGACTAGCGGGAAGAGATACGCAGTATTTT. Amino acid sequence: CASSFGLAGRDTQYF. Supplemented by reference TRBV28 and TRBJ2-3, the full variable domain reads DVKVTQSSRYLVKRTGEKVFLECVQDMDHENMFWYRQDPGLGLRLIYFSYDVKMKEKGDIPEGYSVSREKKERFSLILESASTNQTSMYLCASSFGLAGRDTQYFGPGTRLTVL.

This clonotype was counted many times. The chain is built from TRBV29-1 and TRBJ2-7; TRBD2 matches at 9 bases. Unmatched junction bases numbered 12, after V lost 6 bases and J lost 9 bases. The length of the CDR3 is 13 residues. Germline V gene lookup returns CDR1 SQVTM and CDR2 ANQGSEA. CDR3 in amino acids: CSVQPSGEIGQYF. CDR3 sequence (DNA): TGCAGCGTCCAACCTAGCGGGGAGATCGGGCAGTACTTC.

The table lists this clonotype with many counts. The gene calls are TRBV7-8 and TRBJ1-1; D may be TRBD1 (6 bases). Germline V CDR1 and CDR2: SGHVS, FQNEAQ. CDR3 length: 13 amino acids. V was shortened by 5 bases and J by 3 bases, with 10 bases between the two germline ends. CDR3 in amino acids: CASSQEGDTEAFF. CDR3 nucleotides: TGTGCCAGCAGCCAAGAGGGGGACACTGAAGCTTTCTTT.

This clonotype showed up many times. This chain links TRBV7-9 with TRBJ1-4; D unresolved. CDR1 is SEHNR and CDR2 is FQNEAQ in the germline V gene (reference sequence). V lost 10 bases, J lost 7 bases, and 16 bases lay in between. The CDR3 extends over 13 amino acids. For the CDR3, the DNA is TGTGCCACACCATTAGATTCCGGTGAAAAACTGTTTTTT. It codes for CATPLDSGEKLFF.

The rearrangement uses TRBV20-1 and TRBJ2-4; TRBD2 matches at 8 bases. Germline V CDR1 and CDR2: DFQATT, SNEGSKA (reference sequence). Trimming cost V 1 base and J 3 bases; bases outside gene matches: 8. The CDR3 consists of 16 residues. The CDR3 bases are TGCAGTGCTAGAGCTCGGACTAGCTCAGGCAAAAACATTCAGTACTTC. Its protein is CSARARTSSGKNIQYF.

By share, this clonotype counts as medium-sized (0.01 to 0.1%). The V and J genes are TRBV30 and TRBJ1-1; no reliable D call. Germline-derived CDR1 and CDR2 are GTSNPN and SVGIG (reference sequence). The CDR3 runs 13 residues. Trimming removed 0 bases from V and 8 bases from J, with 13 bases in between. The CDR3 DNA follows: TGTGCCTGGAGTGTATGGGGTCAGACCGAAGCTTTCTTT. This encodes CAWSVWGQTEAFF.

This clonotype was detected ten times or more. The rearrangement links TRBV10-3 to TRBJ1-2; TRBD1 aligns across 7 bases. CDR1 is ENHRY, CDR2 SYGVKD, per germline. CDR3 size: 13 residues. J lost 6 bases, V lost 7 bases, and 8 bases had no gene match. The CDR3 coding sequence is TGTGCCATCATGGAGGGGGCGCGGGATGGCTACACCTTC. This gives the protein CAIMEGARDGYTF.

This clonotype has more than one count but fewer than ten. Here the CDR3 DNA reads TGTGCCAGCAGTTTCGATGGCGGCAATGAGCAGTTCTTC. This codes for CASSFDGGNEQFF. The rearrangement links TRBV28 to TRBJ2-1; D not certain. V lost 3 bases and J 6 bases, leaving 9 bases between the germline ends. The CDR3 runs to 13 residues. Germline V CDR1 and CDR2: MDHEN, SYDVKM.

This clonotype showed up many times. The chain has TRBV29-1 and TRBJ2-5; 8 nucleotides line up with TRBD1. In germline, CDR1 is SQVTM, CDR2 ANQGSEA. The CDR3 has 13 residues. After removal of 7 bases from V and 4 bases from J, the junction contained 8 bases not matched to a gene. The CDR3, as DNA: TGCAGCGGGACAGGGTTATCGGGAGAGACCCAGTACTTC. Its protein is CSGTGLSGETQYF.

This clonotype was seen repeatedly, ten times or more. The CDR3 here is CAWSEFTYEQYF. The DNA for the CDR3 is TGTGCCTGGAGTGAGTTCACCTACGAGCAGTACTTC. The chain joins TRBV30 to TRBJ2-7; D remains ambiguous. Trimming pared 1 base from V and 2 bases from J, leaving 6 bases between. In germline, CDR1 is GTSNPN, CDR2 SVGIG (reference sequence). The CDR3 runs 12 residues.

This clonotype has ten or more counts. The chain carries TRBV29-1 and TRBJ2-2; D is ambiguous. The CDR3 contains 13 residues. Germline values: CDR1 SQVTM, CDR2 ANQGSEA. V dropped 4 bases and J dropped 4 bases, with 10 bases sitting between them. This CDR3 reads CSVGWVPTGELFF. CDR3 bases: TGCAGCGTTGGATGGGTACCCACCGGGGAGCTGTTTTTT.

This clonotype was seen repeatedly, ten times or more. The rearrangement joins TRBV20-1 to TRBJ2-1; 10 bases align to TRBD2. Germline V gene lookup returns CDR1 DFQATT and CDR2 SNEGSKA (reference sequence). The V segment lost 3 bases and the J segment 6 bases; nucleotides outside the gene matches: 2. The CDR3 has 13 residues. CDR3 sequence reads: CSARGLARNEQFF. The CDR3 nucleotides read TGCAGTGCTAGGGGACTAGCGCGCAATGAGCAGTTCTTC.

This clonotype was counted ten times or more. The gene calls are TRBV4-1 and TRBJ2-5; 13 bases are shared with TRBD2. This CDR3 spans 19 amino acids. Per germline, CDR1 MGHRA and CDR2 YSYEKL. V lost 1 base to trimming and J lost 2 bases; unmatched junction nucleotides: 10. The CDR3 DNA follows: TGCGCCAGCAGCCAAGTCCGACAGGGACTAGCGGGACGGCAAGAGACCCAGTACTTC. It encodes CASSQVRQGLAGRQETQYF.

This clonotype appeared many times. The J gene is TRBJ1-2, the V gene TRBV7-2; no clear D. The CDR3 length is 14 residues. V was trimmed by 1 base and J by 8 bases, leaving 14 bases between them. CDR1 is SGHTA, CDR2 FQGNSA, per germline. CDR3 sequence (DNA): TGTGCCAGCAGCTTAGACCCTTCGGTGAGAGGCTACACCTTC. Translating it yields CASSLDPSVRGYTF.

This clonotype was found a few times. The V gene is TRBV4-3, the J gene TRBJ1-1; D unresolved. V was pared by 4 bases and J by 2 bases, with 8 bases between. Germline V gene sequence: CDR1 LGHNA, CDR2 YSLEER. The CDR3 spans 13 residues. CDR3 residues: CASSRKGNTEAFF. CDR3 nucleotides: TGCGCCAGCAGCCGGAAAGGCAACACTGAAGCTTTCTTT.

This clonotype was counted many times. The chain uses TRBV24-1 and TRBJ2-3; the match to TRBD1 covers 9 bases. This CDR3 has 15 amino acids. Germline V gives CDR1 KGHDR, CDR2 SFDVKD. V shed 9 bases and J 3 bases; nucleotides not matched to a gene: 9. DNA for the CDR3: TGTGCCACCGCGATACCCGGGACAGGGACAGATACGCAGTATTTT. Its translation: CATAIPGTGTDTQYF.

Points on this clonotype: One end of the junction fails to match germline, which may point to a read error. The genes are TRBV12-5 and TRBJ2-1; no reliable D call. Per the germline V gene, CDR1 is LGHNT and CDR2 is FRNRAP. The CDR3 length is 14 residues. In nucleotides, the CDR3 is TGTGCTAGTGGTTTGTCCGTTGGCAACAATGGGCAGTTCTTC. Amino acids: CASGLSVGNNGQFF.

This clonotype was detected ten times or more. V usage is TRBV5-1 and J usage is TRBJ1-5; D possibly corresponds to TRBD1 (6 bases). CDR1 SGHRS and CDR2 YFSETQ come from the germline V gene. The CDR3 runs 15 residues. V lost 1 base, J lost 5 bases, and 13 bases lay in between. CDR3 residues: CASSLHLGADQPQHF. CDR3 DNA: TGCGCCAGCAGCTTGCATTTGGGGGCCGATCAGCCCCAGCATTTT.

This clonotype was recorded many times. This sequence joins TRBV7-8 and TRBJ2-5, with TRBD2 matching over 11 bases. This CDR3 region has 16 residues. The germline V gene encodes CDR1 SGHVS and CDR2 FQNEAQ. V dropped 1 base and J dropped 4; count of bases not matched to a gene: 5. CDR3 nucleotide sequence: TGTGCCAGCAGCTTAGAAACCGGGACTAGCGGAGAGACCCAGTACTTC. It is translated as CASSLETGTSGETQYF.

Ten or more counts support this clonotype. The chain links TRBV12-3 or TRBV12-4 to TRBJ2-2; D is perhaps TRBD2 (6 bases). This CDR3 is built from 15 residues. V gave up 5 bases and J gave up 3 bases, with 13 bases separating them. Here the CDR3 reads CASSPFSGDTGELFF. In nucleotides, the CDR3 is TGTGCCAGCAGTCCTTTTTCGGGGGACACCGGGGAGCTGTTTTTT.

This clonotype was seen ten or more times. The rearrangement links TRBV13 to TRBJ2-3, with TRBD2 matching 8 bases. CDR1 is PRHDT and CDR2 is FYEKMQ in the germline V gene (reference sequence). After removal of 6 bases from V and 2 bases from J, the junction contained 10 bases not matched to a gene. This CDR3 has 16 amino acids. CDR3 residues: CASRILQAGATDTQYF. Here the CDR3 DNA reads TGTGCCAGCAGAATCCTACAAGCGGGAGCCACAGATACGCAGTATTTT.

The gene calls are TRBV7-2 and TRBJ1-2; D call uncertain. Trimming took off 8 bases at V and 4 bases at J, with 5 bases between the two ends. Germline V gene lookup returns CDR1 SGHTA and CDR2 FQGNSA. This CDR3 contains 10 residues. The CDR3 DNA is TGTGCCAGCTGGAGCTATGGCTACACCTTC. The encoded protein is CASWSYGYTF. Drawing the rest from reference TRBV7-2 and TRBJ1-2, the complete variable domain is GAGVSQSPSNKVTEKGKDVELRCDPISGHTALYWYRQSLGQGLEFLIYFQGNSAPDKSGLPSDRFSAERTGGSVSTLTIQRTQQEDSAVYLCASWSYGYTFGSGTRLTVV.